The T cell receptor (beta chain) under discussion was sequenced for a study of blood T cells in healthy people across ages. CDR3 length: 12 amino acids. The germline gives CDR1 DFQATT, CDR2 SNEGSKA (reference sequence). The use of a sample-barcoded 5' primer and a J-beta primer mix characterized a second PCR of about 7 to 12 cycles. Every sample gave at least 2.5 million paired-end reads containing CDR3. Each CDR3 protein gets one entry after TCRdb re-called the 5' RACE reads with MiXCR. The sample lists more than 800,000 distinct CDR3 sequences, around 43% seen once, with 18% in the top ten. The clonotype originates from an older woman in good health. The sample taken for sequencing was blood. The chain joins TRBV20-1 to TRBJ2-4, with D perhaps matching TRBD1 (5 bases). The J call may be in error: the DNA end matches TRBJ2-7 better. The CDR3 spells CSAREKGAEQYF. CDR3 DNA: TGCAGTGCTAGAGAAAAAGGGGCCGAGCAGTACTTC.